This TCR beta chain originates from a study of blood T cell repertoires in COVID-19. Study as a whole: Sites in the United States, Italy and Spain provided acute and convalescent COVID-19 samples.

The assay was immunoSEQ multiplex PCR, and TCRdb's table has in-frame clones only and misses some. The repertoire consists of more than 80,000 clones, with approximately 82% occurring once and the leading ten covering 2% to 2.5%. The CDR3 runs 12 residues. The V gene's germline CDR1 is LGHNT and CDR2 FRNRAP. Between the trimmed V and J ends, which lost 6 bases and 0 bases, there was a span of 3 bases. V is TRBV12-5 and J is TRBJ2-4; no clear D. The TCR comes from a woman in her 70s with acute or convalescent COVID-19. Sequenced: peripheral blood. The CDR3 DNA follows: TGTGCTAGTGGACTAGCCAAAAACATTCAGTACTTC. Amino acids: CASGLAKNIQYF.